The clone carrying this T cell receptor beta chain was found once. Its specificity is unknown. The identical CDR3 is also encoded by other nucleotide sequences in the sample. Trimming stripped 4 bases from V and 0 bases from J, with 1 base between. Germline V gene lookup returns CDR1 KGHSH and CDR2 LQKENI. This CDR3 comprises 11 residues. CD45RO-negative CD8 cells positively selected for CCR7 made up the naive population, which excluded terminally differentiated effector memory CD45RA+ cells. This sample was included in a study of shared clonotypes between healthy human individuals. As for the study in general: Per donor, CD8 memory used one plate, CD8 naive used two, CD4 memory used three and CD4 naive used three.

Study conclusions and caveats: Sequencing depth was predicted to influence how clonotypes are shared among donors. Sampling involved blood alone; tissue repertoires likely differ. Rarefaction showed that sequencing of sorted subsets was incomplete (despite large depth).

Method: immunoSEQ multiplex PCR; TCRdb's copy keeps in-frame clones and lacks some. The top ten hold about 25% of the sample, which has under 850,000 clones, 85% to 95% seen once. V is TRBV18 and J is TRBJ2-7; D unresolved. This receptor was taken from a man under 40 in good health. The sequenced sample consisted of naive CD8+ T cells sorted from blood. The CDR3 DNA is TGTGCCAGCTCACACTCCTACGAGCAGTACTTC. This encodes CASSHSYEQYF.